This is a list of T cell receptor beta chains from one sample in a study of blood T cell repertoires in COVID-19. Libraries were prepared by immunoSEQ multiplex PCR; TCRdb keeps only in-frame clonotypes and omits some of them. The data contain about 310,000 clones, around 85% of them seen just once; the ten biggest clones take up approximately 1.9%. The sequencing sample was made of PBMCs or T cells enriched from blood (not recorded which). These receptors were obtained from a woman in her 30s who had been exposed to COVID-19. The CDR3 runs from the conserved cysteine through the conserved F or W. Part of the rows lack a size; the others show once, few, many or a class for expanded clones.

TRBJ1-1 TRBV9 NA CASSAYRDPETEAFF
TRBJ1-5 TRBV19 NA CASSALQGSNQPQHF
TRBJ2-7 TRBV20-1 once CSASETDRRPWNEQYF
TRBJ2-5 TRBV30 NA CAWSTGQTQYF
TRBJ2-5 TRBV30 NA CAWSVRRAETQYF
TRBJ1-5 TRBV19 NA CASSMSDSSNQPQHF
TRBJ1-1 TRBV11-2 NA CASSLGLGENTEAFF
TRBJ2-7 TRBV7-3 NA CASSLQASSYEQYF
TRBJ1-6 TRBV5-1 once CASSLEAGENSPLHF
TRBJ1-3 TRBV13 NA CASSLVSGVTGNTIYF
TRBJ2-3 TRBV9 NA CASSATGPDTQYF
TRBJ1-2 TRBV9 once CASSVGQANYGYTF
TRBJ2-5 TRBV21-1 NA CASSKSWLGLAGRIQETQYF
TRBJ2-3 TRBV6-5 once CASRTERGALGTQYF
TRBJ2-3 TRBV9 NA CASSPRERATDTQYF
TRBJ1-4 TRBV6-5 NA CATERTGSMEKLFF
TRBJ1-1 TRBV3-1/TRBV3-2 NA CASSWENRGGTEAFF
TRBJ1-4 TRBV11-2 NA CASARLEATNEKLFF
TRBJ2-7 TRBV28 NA CASSLGGRLSYEQYF
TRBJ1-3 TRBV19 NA CASMRGNSGNTIYF